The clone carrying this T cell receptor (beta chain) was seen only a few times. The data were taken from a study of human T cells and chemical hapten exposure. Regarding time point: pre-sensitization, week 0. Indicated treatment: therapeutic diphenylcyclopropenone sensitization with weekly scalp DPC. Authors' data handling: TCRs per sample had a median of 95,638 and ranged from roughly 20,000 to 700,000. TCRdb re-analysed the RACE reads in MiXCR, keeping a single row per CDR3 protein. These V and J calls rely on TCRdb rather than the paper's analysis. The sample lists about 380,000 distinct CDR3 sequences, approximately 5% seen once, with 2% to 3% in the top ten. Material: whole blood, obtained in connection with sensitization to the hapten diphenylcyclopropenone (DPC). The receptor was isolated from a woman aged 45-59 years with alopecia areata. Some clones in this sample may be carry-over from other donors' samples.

The CDR3 protein is CASSPTSLEAFF. The CDR3 DNA sequence: TGTGCCAGCAGCCCGACCTCCCTTGAAGCTTTCTTT. The chain is built from TRBV3-1 and TRBJ1-1; unclear D gene. Trimming shortened V by 4 bases and J by 7 bases, and 10 bases separated the two germline ends. Germline V CDR1 and CDR2: LGHDT, YNNKEL (reference sequence). This CDR3 contains 12 residues.